The 15 T cell receptor beta chains reported below all come from one sample, sequenced in a study of neurological immune-mediated disorders. The sample's time point: longitudinal time-point 2. In TCRdb, the 5' RACE reads were re-called with MiXCR into one record per CDR3 protein. The sample includes more than 55,000 distinct CDR3 sequences, roughly 9.8% seen only once; the top ten take approximately 12%. Sequenced input: PBMCs. All receptors derive from a young man in good health.

This clonotype has at least ten counts. V is TRBV5-6 and J is TRBJ2-1, with a weak D call TRBD2 (5 bases). The germline gives CDR1 SGHDT, CDR2 YYEEEE. The V and J ends lost 0 bases and 5 bases respectively, with 15 bases between them. The CDR3 totals 16 residues. As DNA, the CDR3 is TGTGCCAGCAGCTTGGTTTCGGCTAGCTTCGACAATGAGCAGTTCTTC. Amino acid sequence: CASSLVSASFDNEQFF.

The sample holds a few counts of this clonotype. The V call is TRBV5-1, the J call TRBJ2-5, with TRBD1 matching over 8 bases. This CDR3 is built from 17 residues. V lost 4 bases, J lost 3 bases, and 14 bases stayed unmatched. CDR1 is SGHRS and CDR2 is YFSETQ in the germline V gene. The CDR3 nucleotides are TGCGCCAGCAGCCACGGGACAGGCCGGGCTTTAAAAGAGACCCAGTACTTC. Translating it yields CASSHGTGRALKETQYF.

This clonotype was picked up many times. V usage is TRBV5-1 and J usage is TRBJ2-7; D uncertain. The CDR3 spans 14 residues. Germline CDR1 SGHRS, CDR2 YFSETQ. Trimming cost V 1 base and J 2 bases, with 10 bases left between them. In DNA, the CDR3 is TGCGCCAGCAGCTTGATGGACCAGACCTACGAGCAGTACTTC. As protein: CASSLMDQTYEQYF.

This clonotype was counted at least ten times. This sequence joins TRBV20-1 and TRBJ2-7; weak D call: TRBD2 (6 bases). This CDR3 comprises 13 residues. Trimming shortened V by 3 bases and J by 3 bases, and 12 bases separated the two germline ends. CDR1 is DFQATT, CDR2 SNEGSKA, per germline (reference sequence). The CDR3 spells CSASREVFYEQYF. The CDR3, as DNA: TGCAGTGCTAGTAGGGAGGTATTCTACGAGCAGTACTTC.

This clonotype was recorded many times. DNA of the CDR3: TGCAGTGTGGGGACTAGCGGACTTTCCTACGAGCAGTACTTC. Residues: CSVGTSGLSYEQYF. The chain couples TRBV20-1 to TRBJ2-7; 11 nucleotides line up with TRBD2. Unmatched junction bases numbered 6, after V lost 7 bases and J lost 1 base. This CDR3 spans 14 amino acids. Germline V gives CDR1 DFQATT, CDR2 SNEGSKA (reference sequence).

This clonotype was counted many times. The chain recombines TRBV5-1 with TRBJ2-1, with 13 bases fitting TRBD2. Unmatched junction bases numbered 6, after V lost 4 bases and J lost 5 bases. From germline, CDR1 is SGHRS and CDR2 YFSETQ. CDR3 length equals 16 residues. CDR3 nucleotides: TGCGCCAGCAGCCCCAGGACTAGCGGGAGCAACAATGAGCAGTTCTTC. Protein sequence: CASSPRTSGSNNEQFF. Full variable domain (outside the CDR3, taken from reference TRBV5-1 and TRBJ2-1): KAGVTQTPRYLIKTRGQQVTLSCSPISGHRSVSWYQQTPGQGLQFLFEYFSETQRNKGNFPGRFSGRQFSNSRSEMNVSTLELGDSALYLCASSPRTSGSNNEQFFGPGTRLTVL.

The sample holds many counts of this clonotype. The junction departs from germline at one end; a sequencing error may be responsible. The gene calls are TRBV7-9 and TRBJ2-5, with TRBD2 identical over 11 bases. Germline V gives CDR1 SEHNR, CDR2 FQNEAQ (reference sequence). The CDR3 consists of 16 residues. The CDR3 sequence is CASSPDGLAGGPRGRF. The DNA of the CDR3 is TGTGCCAGCAGCCCGGACGGGCTAGCGGGGGGCCCAAGGGGGCGATTC. Full variable domain (remainder filled in from reference TRBV7-9 and TRBJ2-5): DTGVSQNPRHKITKRGQNVTFRCDPISEHNRLYWYRQTLGQGPEFLTYFQNEAQLEKSRLLSDRFSAERPKGSFSTLEIQRTEQGDSAMYLCASSPDGLAGGPRGRFGPGTRLLVL.

This clonotype has ten or more counts. The chain carries TRBV9 and TRBJ2-1, with 9 bases aligning to TRBD2. The V gene end was trimmed by 0 bases and the J gene end by 4 bases; junction bases not matched to a gene: 17. CDR3 size: 20 residues. Looked up from germline, CDR1 is SGDLS and CDR2 is YYNGEE. This CDR3 reads CASSVAAVGSGRTPYNEQFF. The CDR3 nucleotides are TGTGCCAGCAGCGTAGCTGCGGTTGGGAGCGGGAGGACGCCATACAATGAGCAGTTCTTC.

A note on this clonotype: A much larger clonotype is one base distant, so this may be a read error. This chain links TRBV7-8 with TRBJ2-3; D not certain. Deletions cut 6 bases from V and 4 bases from J, with 11 bases between. The CDR3 length is 13 residues. The germline gives CDR1 SGHVS, CDR2 FQNEAQ. This chain's CDR3 is CASRYSVADTQYF. In DNA, the CDR3 is TGTGCCAGCAGGTACAGTGTCGCAGATACGCAGTATTTT.

J is TRBJ2-7 and V is TRBV7-2, with D perhaps assigned TRBD1 or TRBD2 (5 bases each). V was cut by 6 bases and J by 5 bases, with 20 bases left in between. CDR1 is SGHTA and CDR2 is FQGNSA in the germline V gene. There are 15 residues in the CDR3. The CDR3 loop is CASRSAGTGYHEQYF. Here the CDR3 DNA reads TGTGCCAGCAGATCCGCCGGGACGGGGTACCACGAGCAGTACTTC.

This clonotype was counted at least ten times. This chain connects TRBV28 to TRBJ1-5; D is uncertain. Germline CDR1 MDHEN, CDR2 SYDVKM. The CDR3 runs 14 residues. The V gene lost 5 bases and the J gene lost 7 bases, with 15 bases spanning the gap. The CDR3, as DNA: TGTGCCAGCAGTCTACCTAACACGGAGCAGCCCCAGCATTTT. It yields the protein CASSLPNTEQPQHF.

The chain carries TRBV28 and TRBJ2-2; 9 bases match TRBD2. The J segment lost 5 bases and the V segment lost 6 bases, leaving 7 bases of the junction unmatched. CDR3 length equals 15 residues. Germline V lookup: CDR1 MDHEN, CDR2 SYDVKM. The CDR3 loop is CASRDGTSSTGELFF. CDR3 sequence (DNA): TGTGCCAGCAGAGATGGGACTAGCTCGACCGGGGAGCTGTTTTTT.

This clonotype is a singleton in its sample. Mismatch with germline at one junction end may stem from a read error. The rearrangement links TRBV24-1 to TRBJ2-3; a weak D match, TRBD2 (5 bases). The length of the CDR3 is 13 residues. Germline V lookup: CDR1 KGHDR, CDR2 SFDVKD. The CDR3 spells CATSDTGTHTQYF. CDR3 DNA: TGTGCCACCAGTGACACGGGAACACATACACAGTATTTT.

This clonotype was picked up many times. The chain is built from TRBV7-9 and TRBJ2-1; tentatively, D is TRBD1 or TRBD2 (5 bases each). CDR1 is SEHNR, CDR2 FQNEAQ, per germline (reference sequence). This CDR3 spans 15 amino acids. With 2 bases removed from V and 7 bases from J, the gap between germline ends came to 15 bases. The CDR3: CASSLKRGAVNEQFF. The CDR3 DNA sequence: TGTGCCAGCAGCTTAAAGAGGGGCGCGGTGAATGAGCAGTTCTTC.

This clonotype was detected many times. The genes are TRBV5-1 and TRBJ2-5; weak D call: TRBD1 (5 bases). With 0 bases removed from V and 4 bases from J, the gap between germline ends came to 19 bases. Per the germline V gene, CDR1 is SGHRS and CDR2 is YFSETQ. The CDR3 loop spans 17 amino acids. The CDR3 DNA sequence: TGCGCCAGCAGCTTGGTCACGACAGCCTCAAGGGGAGAGACCCAGTACTTC. This translates into CASSLVTTASRGETQYF.